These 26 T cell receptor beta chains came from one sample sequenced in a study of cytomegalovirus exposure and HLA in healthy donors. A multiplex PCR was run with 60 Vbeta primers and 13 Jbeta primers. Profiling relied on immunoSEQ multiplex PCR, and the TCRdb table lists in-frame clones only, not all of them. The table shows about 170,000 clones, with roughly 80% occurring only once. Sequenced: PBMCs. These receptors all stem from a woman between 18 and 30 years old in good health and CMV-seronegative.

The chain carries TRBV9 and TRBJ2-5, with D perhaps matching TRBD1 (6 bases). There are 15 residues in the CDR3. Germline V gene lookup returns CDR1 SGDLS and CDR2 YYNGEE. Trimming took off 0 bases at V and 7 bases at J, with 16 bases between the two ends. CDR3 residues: CASSVETAEGGTQYF. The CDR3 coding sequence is TGTGCCAGCAGCGTAGAGACGGCCGAAGGGGGGACCCAGTACTTC.

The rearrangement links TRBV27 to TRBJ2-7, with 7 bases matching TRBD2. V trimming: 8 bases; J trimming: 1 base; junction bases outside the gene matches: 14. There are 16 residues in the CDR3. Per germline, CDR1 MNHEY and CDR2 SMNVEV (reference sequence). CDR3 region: CASASSAGAVSYEQYF. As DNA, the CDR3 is TGTGCCAGCGCTAGTTCGGCGGGAGCGGTTTCCTACGAGCAGTACTTC.

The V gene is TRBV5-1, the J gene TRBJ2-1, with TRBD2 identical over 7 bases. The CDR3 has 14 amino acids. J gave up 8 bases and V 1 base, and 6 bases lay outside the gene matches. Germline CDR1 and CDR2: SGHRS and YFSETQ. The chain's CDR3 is CASSLIQRDDEQFF. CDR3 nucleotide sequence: TGCGCCAGCAGCTTGATCCAGCGGGATGATGAGCAGTTCTTC.

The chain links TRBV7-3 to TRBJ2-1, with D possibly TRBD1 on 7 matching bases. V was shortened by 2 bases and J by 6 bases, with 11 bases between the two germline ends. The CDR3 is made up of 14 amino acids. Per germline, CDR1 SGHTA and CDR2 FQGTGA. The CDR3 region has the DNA TGTGCCAGCAGCTTAGTGGAGGGGGCCAATGAGCAGTTCTTC. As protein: CASSLVEGANEQFF.

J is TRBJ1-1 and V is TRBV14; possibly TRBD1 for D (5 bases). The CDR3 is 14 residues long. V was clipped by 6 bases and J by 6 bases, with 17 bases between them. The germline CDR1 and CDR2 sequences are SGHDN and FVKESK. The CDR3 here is CASRHSRTWAEAFF. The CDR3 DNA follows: TGTGCCAGCAGACATTCCCGGACATGGGCTGAAGCTTTCTTT.

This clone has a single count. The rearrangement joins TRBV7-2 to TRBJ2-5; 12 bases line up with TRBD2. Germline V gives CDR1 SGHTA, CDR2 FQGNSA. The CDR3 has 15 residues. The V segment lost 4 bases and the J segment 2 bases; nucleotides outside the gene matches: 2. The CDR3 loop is CASSSSGRAQETQYF. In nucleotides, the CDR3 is TGTGCCAGCAGCTCTAGCGGGAGGGCGCAAGAGACCCAGTACTTC.

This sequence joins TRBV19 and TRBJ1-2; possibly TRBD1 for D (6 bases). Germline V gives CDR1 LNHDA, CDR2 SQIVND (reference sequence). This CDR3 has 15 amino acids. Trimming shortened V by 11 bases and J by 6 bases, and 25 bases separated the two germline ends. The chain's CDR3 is CAVSSGGAPRDGYTF. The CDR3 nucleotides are TGTGCCGTTTCTTCGGGGGGGGCGCCGCGTGATGGCTACACCTTC.

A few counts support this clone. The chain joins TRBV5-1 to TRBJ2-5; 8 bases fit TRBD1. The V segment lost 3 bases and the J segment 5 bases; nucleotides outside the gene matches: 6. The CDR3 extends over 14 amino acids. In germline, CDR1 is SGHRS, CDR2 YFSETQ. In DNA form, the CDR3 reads TGCGCCAGCAGCTACCAGGGGGCAGTGGAGACCCAGTACTTC. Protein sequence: CASSYQGAVETQYF.

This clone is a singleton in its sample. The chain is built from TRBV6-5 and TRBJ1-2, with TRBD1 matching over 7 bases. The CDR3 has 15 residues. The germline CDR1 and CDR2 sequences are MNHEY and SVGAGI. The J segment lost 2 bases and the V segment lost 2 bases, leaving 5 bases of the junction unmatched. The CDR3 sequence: CASSYAGGVNYGYTF. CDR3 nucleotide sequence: TGTGCCAGCAGTTACGCAGGGGGTGTCAACTATGGCTACACCTTC.

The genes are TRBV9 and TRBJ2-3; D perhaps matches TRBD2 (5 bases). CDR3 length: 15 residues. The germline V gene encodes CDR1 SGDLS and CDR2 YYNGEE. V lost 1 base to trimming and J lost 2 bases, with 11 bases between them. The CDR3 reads CASSVSERFTDTQYF. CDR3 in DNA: TGTGCCAGCAGCGTATCCGAGCGGTTCACAGATACGCAGTATTTT.

Here the CDR3 reads CATSRVPMNSREQYF. The DNA of the CDR3 is TGTGCCACCAGCAGAGTCCCGATGAACTCTCGAGAGCAGTACTTC. V is TRBV15 and J is TRBJ2-7; D is unclear. Germline values: CDR1 LNHNV, CDR2 YYDKDF (reference sequence). With 1 base removed from V and 7 bases from J, the gap between germline ends came to 17 bases. This CDR3 region has 15 residues. The variable domain in full, completed from reference TRBV15 and TRBJ2-7, reads DAMVIQNPRYQVTQFGKPVTLSCSQTLNHNVMYWYQQKSSQAPKLLFHYYDKDFNNEADTPDNFQSRRPNTSFCFLDIRSPGLGDTAMYLCATSRVPMNSREQYFGPGTRLTVT.

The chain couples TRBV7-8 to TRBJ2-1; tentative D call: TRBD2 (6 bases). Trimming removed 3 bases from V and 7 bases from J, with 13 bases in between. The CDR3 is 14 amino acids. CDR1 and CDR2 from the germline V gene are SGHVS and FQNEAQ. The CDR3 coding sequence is TGTGCCAGCAGCTTTGGGACTCTTTGGAATGAGCAGTTCTTC. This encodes CASSFGTLWNEQFF.

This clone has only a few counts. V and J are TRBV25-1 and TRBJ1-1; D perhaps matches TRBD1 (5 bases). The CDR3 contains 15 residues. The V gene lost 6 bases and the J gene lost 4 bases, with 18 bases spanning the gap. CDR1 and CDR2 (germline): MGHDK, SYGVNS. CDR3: CASRTTTVRGTEAFF. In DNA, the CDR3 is TGTGCCAGCAGAACCACGACGGTAAGGGGCACTGAAGCTTTCTTT.

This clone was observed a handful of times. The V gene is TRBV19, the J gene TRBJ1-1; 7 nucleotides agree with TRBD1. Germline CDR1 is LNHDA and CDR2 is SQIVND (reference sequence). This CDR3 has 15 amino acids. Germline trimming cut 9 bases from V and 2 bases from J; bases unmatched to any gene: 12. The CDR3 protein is CASRMVAGGNTEAFF. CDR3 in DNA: TGTGCCAGCCGCATGGTGGCAGGGGGTAACACTGAAGCTTTCTTT.

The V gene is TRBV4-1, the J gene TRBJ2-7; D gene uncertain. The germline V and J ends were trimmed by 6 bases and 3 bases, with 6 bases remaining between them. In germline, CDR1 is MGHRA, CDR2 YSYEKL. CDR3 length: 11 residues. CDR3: CASRADYEQYF. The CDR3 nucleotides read TGCGCCAGCAGGGCGGACTACGAGCAGTACTTC.

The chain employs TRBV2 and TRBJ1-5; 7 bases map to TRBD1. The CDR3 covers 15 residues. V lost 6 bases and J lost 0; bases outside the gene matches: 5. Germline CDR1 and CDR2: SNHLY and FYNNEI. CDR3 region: CASRGDSRSNQPQHF. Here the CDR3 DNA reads TGTGCCAGCAGGGGGGACAGTCGTAGCAATCAGCCCCAGCATTTT.

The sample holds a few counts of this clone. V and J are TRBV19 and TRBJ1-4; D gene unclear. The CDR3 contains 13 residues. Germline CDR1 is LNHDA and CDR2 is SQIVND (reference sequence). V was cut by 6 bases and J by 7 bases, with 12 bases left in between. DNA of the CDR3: TGTGCCAGTAGCCTAGGCACGGGTGAAAAACTGTTTTTT. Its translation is CASSLGTGEKLFF.

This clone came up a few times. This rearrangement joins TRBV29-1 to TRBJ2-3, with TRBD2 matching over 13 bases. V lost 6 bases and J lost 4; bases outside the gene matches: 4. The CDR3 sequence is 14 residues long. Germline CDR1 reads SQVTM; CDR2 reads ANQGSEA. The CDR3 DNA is TGCAGCGTGAGACTAGCGGGAGGACCAGATACGCAGTATTTT. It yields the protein CSVRLAGGPDTQYF.

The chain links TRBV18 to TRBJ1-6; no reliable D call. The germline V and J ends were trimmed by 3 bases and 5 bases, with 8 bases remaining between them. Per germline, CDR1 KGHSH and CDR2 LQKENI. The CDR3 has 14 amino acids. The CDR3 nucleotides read TGTGCCAGCTCACCCCAGGTGGATAATTCACCCCTCCACTTT. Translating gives CASSPQVDNSPLHF.

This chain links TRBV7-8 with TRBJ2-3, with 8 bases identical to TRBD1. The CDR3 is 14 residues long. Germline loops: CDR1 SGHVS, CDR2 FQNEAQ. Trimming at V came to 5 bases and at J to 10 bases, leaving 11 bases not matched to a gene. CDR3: CASSPQQGDWAQYF. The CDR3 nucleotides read TGTGCCAGCAGCCCTCAACAGGGGGATTGGGCGCAGTATTTT.

CDR3 nucleotides: TGTGCCAGCAGTTTATACATTAGCGCCTCCTACAATGAGCAGTTCTTC. It codes for CASSLYISASYNEQFF. The chain recombines TRBV28 with TRBJ2-1, with TRBD2 as a possible D gene (5 bases). V dropped 1 base and J dropped 0 bases, with 10 bases sitting between them. In germline, CDR1 is MDHEN, CDR2 SYDVKM. This CDR3 has 16 residues.

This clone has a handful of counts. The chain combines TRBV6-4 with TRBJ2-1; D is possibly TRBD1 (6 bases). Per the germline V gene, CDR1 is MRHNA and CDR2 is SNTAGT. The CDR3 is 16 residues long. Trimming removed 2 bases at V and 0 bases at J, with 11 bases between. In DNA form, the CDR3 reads TGTGCCAGCAGTGACGCAGGGGAAAGCTCCTACAATGAGCAGTTCTTC. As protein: CASSDAGESSYNEQFF.

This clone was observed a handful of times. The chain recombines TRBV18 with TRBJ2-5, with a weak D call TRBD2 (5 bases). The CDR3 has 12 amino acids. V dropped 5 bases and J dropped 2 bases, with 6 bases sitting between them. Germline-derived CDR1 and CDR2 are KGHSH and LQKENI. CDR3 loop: CASSGEQETQYF. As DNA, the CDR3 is TGTGCCAGCTCAGGGGAGCAAGAGACCCAGTACTTC.

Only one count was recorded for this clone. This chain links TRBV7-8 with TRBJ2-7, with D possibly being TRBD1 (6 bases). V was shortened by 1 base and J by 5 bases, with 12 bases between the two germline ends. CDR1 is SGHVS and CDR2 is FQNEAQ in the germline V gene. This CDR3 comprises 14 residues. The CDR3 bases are TGTGCCAGCAGCTTAGTTCCCACAGGGAACGAGCAGTACTTC. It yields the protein CASSLVPTGNEQYF.

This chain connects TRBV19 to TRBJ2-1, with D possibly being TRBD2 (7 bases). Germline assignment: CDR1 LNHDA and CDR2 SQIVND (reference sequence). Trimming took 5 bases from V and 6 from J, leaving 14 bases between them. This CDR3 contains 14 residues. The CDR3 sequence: CASSPGAGVNEQFF. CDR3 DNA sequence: TGTGCCAGTAGTCCAGGGGCGGGAGTCAATGAGCAGTTCTTC.

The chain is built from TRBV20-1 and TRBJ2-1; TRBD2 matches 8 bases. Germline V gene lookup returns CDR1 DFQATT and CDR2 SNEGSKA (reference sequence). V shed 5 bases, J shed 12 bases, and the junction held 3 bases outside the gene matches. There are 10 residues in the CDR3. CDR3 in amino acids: CSAGTRLQFF. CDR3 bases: TGCAGTGCTGGGACTAGACTGCAGTTCTTC.